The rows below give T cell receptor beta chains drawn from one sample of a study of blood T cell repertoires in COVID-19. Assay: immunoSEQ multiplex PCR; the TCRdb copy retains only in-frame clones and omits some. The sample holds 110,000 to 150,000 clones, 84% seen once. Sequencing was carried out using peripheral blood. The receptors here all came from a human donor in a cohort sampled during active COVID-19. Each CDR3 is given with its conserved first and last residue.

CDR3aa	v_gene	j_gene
CASEEGGEKLFF	TRBV7-9	TRBJ1-4
CASSLKETQYF	TRBV12-3/TRBV12-4	TRBJ2-5
CASSHPRLAGVHNEQFF	TRBV6-6	TRBJ2-1
CSVEDIGDWAFF	TRBV29-1	TRBJ1-1
CPSSLVAGGSNGYTF	TRBV5-5	TRBJ1-2
CASSIAEYNEQFF	TRBV2	TRBJ2-1
CASSLDQDRGSPDTQYF	TRBV5-1	TRBJ2-3
CASRQQGDNQPQHF	TRBV28	TRBJ1-5
CASTGAGAYEQYF	TRBV6-5	TRBJ2-7
CASSLLPSGRAYNEQFF	TRBV7-2	TRBJ2-1
CASSWTGQNNEQFF	TRBV7-9	TRBJ2-1
CASSFRDRDETQYF	TRBV7-2	TRBJ2-5
CASSATGNEQYF	TRBV25-1	TRBJ2-7
CASSLVPSSTGTYGYTF	TRBV7-2	TRBJ1-2
CASSLMIGGNTEAFF	TRBV7-2	TRBJ1-1
CASSFAAGLSTDTQYF	TRBV5-5	TRBJ2-3
CASSVAGGSRGDEAFF	TRBV9	TRBJ1-1
CASSLGIVAGELFF	TRBV7-2	TRBJ2-2
CASSVGGQGAGETQYF	TRBV9	TRBJ2-5
CASNLGGYGYTF	TRBV2	TRBJ1-2
CASSLGLTGVNSPLHF	TRBV5-4	TRBJ1-6
CASSWTGTGDYGYTF	TRBV7-8	TRBJ1-2
CASSRLSGETQYF	TRBV3-1/TRBV3-2	TRBJ2-5
CASLGQGREKLFF	TRBV28	TRBJ1-4
CASSLGSPGGIYGYTF	TRBV7-9	TRBJ1-2
CASSLSGGLGEQFF	TRBV3-1/TRBV3-2	TRBJ2-1
CASSLRTSGVGELFF	TRBV11-3	TRBJ2-2
CASSTGTSGIQFF	TRBV7-3	TRBJ2-1
CASSLGQGMGGYTF	TRBV5-1	TRBJ1-2
CSAIYGEKLFF	TRBV20-1	TRBJ1-4
CASSLTDIQYF	TRBV7-2	TRBJ2-4
CASSNAGGGADTQYF	TRBV5-4	TRBJ2-3
CASSESIYGYTF	TRBV27	TRBJ1-2
CASSEATAPGYGYTF	TRBV6-1	TRBJ1-2
CASSFPQSPTANYGYTF	TRBV7-2	TRBJ1-2
CASSKLASGEDYTF	TRBV2	TRBJ1-2
CASSLIGGNDGYTF	TRBV7-9	TRBJ1-2
CASSIDSTGELFF	TRBV5-4	TRBJ2-2
CASSLQGALSSGANVLTF	TRBV19	TRBJ2-6
CASSQGLSAYNSPLHF	TRBV5-4	TRBJ1-6
CATSRDQDRAKNIQYF	TRBV15	TRBJ2-4
CASSWDRVNTIYF	TRBV7-2	TRBJ1-3
CASSPQRPSGGSEAFF	TRBV9	TRBJ1-1
CASSHAVFSGNTIYF	TRBV3-1/TRBV3-2	TRBJ1-3
CASSDTGGGYGYTF	TRBV2	TRBJ1-2
CSASLGGAEKLFF	TRBV20-1	TRBJ1-4